Below are 17 T cell receptor beta chains sequenced from a single sample in a study of cytomegalovirus exposure and HLA in healthy donors. PCR amplification relied on 60 Vbeta primers (plus 13 Jbeta primers). The protocol was immunoSEQ multiplex PCR, while the TCRdb copy is restricted to in-frame clones and leaves out a portion. The sample records roughly 100,000 clones, more than 60% being singletons. Input material: PBMCs. The receptors shown here come from a man aged 55 to 69 in good health and CMV-seronegative.

V gene TRBV11-2 combines with J gene TRBJ2-1; weak D call: TRBD2 (6 bases). Trimming cost V 4 bases and J 12 bases, with 25 bases left between them. This CDR3 region has 16 residues. In germline, CDR1 is SGHAT, CDR2 FQNNGV. In DNA, the CDR3 is TGTGCCAGCAGCTCCTCTATAGGCGGGGCCGTTTGGGTGCAGTTCTTC. The encoded protein is CASSSSIGGAVWVQFF.

V usage is TRBV27 and J usage is TRBJ2-1, with D possibly TRBD1 on 5 matching bases. In germline, CDR1 is MNHEY, CDR2 SMNVEV (reference sequence). V was shortened by 3 bases and J by 9 bases, with 9 bases between the two germline ends. The CDR3 is 12 amino acids. The CDR3 protein is CASSFQGTEQFF. CDR3 nucleotide sequence: TGTGCCAGCAGTTTTCAGGGAACTGAGCAGTTCTTC.

The chain joins TRBV6-5 to TRBJ1-2, with D tentatively TRBD1 (5 bases). This CDR3 contains 13 residues. Trimming removed 5 bases at V and 7 bases at J, with 14 bases between. Germline CDR1 and CDR2: MNHEY and SVGAGI. The CDR3 nucleotides are TGTGCCAGCAGTCAAGGACAAGACTGTGGCTACACCTTC. Translation gives CASSQGQDCGYTF.

This chain uses TRBV4-3 with TRBJ2-6, with 7 bases lining up with TRBD1. Unmatched junction bases numbered 6, after V lost 4 bases and J lost 0 bases. There are 17 residues in the CDR3. The V gene's germline CDR1 is LGHNA and CDR2 YSLEER. The CDR3 is CASSLSGTASGANVLTF. The CDR3 DNA reads TGCGCCAGCAGCCTCTCCGGGACAGCCTCTGGGGCCAACGTCCTGACTTTC.

This clone was seen more than once but under ten times. In DNA form, the CDR3 reads TGTGCCAGCAGCTTCGGGGGGGGAACCGGGGAGCTGTTTTTT. It specifies CASSFGGGTGELFF. V is TRBV7-2 and J is TRBJ2-2; 8 positions match TRBD2. V trimming: 3 bases; J trimming: 5 bases; junction bases outside the gene matches: 2. Germline V lookup: CDR1 SGHTA, CDR2 FQGNSA. There are 14 residues in the CDR3.

This clone appeared once. J is TRBJ1-6 and V is TRBV13; maybe TRBD1 (6 bases). The CDR3 has 15 amino acids. Germline V gene lookup returns CDR1 PRHDT and CDR2 FYEKMQ (reference sequence). V shed 6 bases and J shed 10 bases, with 19 bases lying between them. This chain's CDR3 is CASSSTERDISPLHF. The CDR3 DNA is TGTGCCAGCAGTTCCACAGAGCGGGACATCTCACCCCTCCACTTT. Using reference TRBV13 and TRBJ1-6 for the parts outside the CDR3, the full variable domain is AAGVIQSPRHLIKEKRETATLKCYPIPRHDTVYWYQQGPGQDPQFLISFYEKMQSDKGSIPDRFSAQQFSDYHSELNMSSLELGDSALYFCASSSTERDISPLHFGNGTRLTVT.

The CDR3 loop reads CASSANRVPYEQYF. The CDR3 nucleotides are TGTGCCAGCAGTGCTAACAGGGTGCCCTACGAGCAGTACTTC. The chain joins TRBV25-1 to TRBJ2-7; possibly TRBD1 for D (6 bases). This CDR3 region has 14 residues. Germline CDR1 reads MGHDK; CDR2 reads SYGVNS. Trimming pared 4 bases from V and 2 bases from J, leaving 12 bases between.

This clone was recorded once. This sequence joins TRBV7-8 and TRBJ2-1; TRBD2 matches at 8 bases. CDR3 length equals 16 residues. With 0 bases clipped from V and 3 bases from J, the junction kept 4 bases outside the gene matches. CDR1 and CDR2 from the germline V gene are SGHVS and FQNEAQ. Written as DNA, the CDR3 is TGTGCCAGCAGCTTAGCTAGCGGGGCCAACTACAATGAGCAGTTCTTC. Its protein product is CASSLASGANYNEQFF. The full variable domain, with the rest looked up from reference TRBV7-8 and TRBJ2-1, is GAGVSQSPRYKVAKRGQDVALRCDPISGHVSLFWYQQALGQGPEFLTYFQNEAQLDKSGLPSDRFFAERPEGSVSTLKIQRTQQEDSAVYLCASSLASGANYNEQFFGPGTRLTVL.

CDR3 sequence: CASSPGHSEETQYF. DNA for the CDR3: TGCGCCAGCAGCCCGGGACATTCCGAAGAGACCCAGTACTTC. The chain carries TRBV5-1 and TRBJ2-5; TRBD1 is a possible D gene (6 bases). The CDR3 contains 14 residues. Germline V gene data show CDR1 as SGHRS and CDR2 as YFSETQ. V lost 4 bases and J 3 bases, leaving 13 bases between the germline ends. The variable domain in full, completed from reference TRBV5-1 and TRBJ2-5, reads KAGVTQTPRYLIKTRGQQVTLSCSPISGHRSVSWYQQTPGQGLQFLFEYFSETQRNKGNFPGRFSGRQFSNSRSEMNVSTLELGDSALYLCASSPGHSEETQYFGPGTRLLVL.

The genes are TRBV5-6 and TRBJ1-2; TRBD1 is a possible D gene (6 bases). The length of the CDR3 is 13 residues. Germline CDR1 SGHDT, CDR2 YYEEEE. Trimming removed 4 bases from V and 7 bases from J, with 14 bases in between. The CDR3 DNA reads TGTGCCAGCAGCCTAGGACAGACGAGTGGCTACACCTTC. Its protein is CASSLGQTSGYTF.

The gene calls are TRBV9 and TRBJ1-2; TRBD1 might be the D (6 bases). Looked up from germline, CDR1 is SGDLS and CDR2 is YYNGEE. V lost 0 bases and J 4 bases, leaving 10 bases between the germline ends. The CDR3 contains 14 residues. CDR3 loop: CASSVDEGVYGYTF. CDR3 nucleotides: TGTGCCAGCAGCGTAGACGAGGGGGTCTATGGCTACACCTTC.

This clone came up once. This sequence joins TRBV15 and TRBJ2-1, with TRBD2 identical over 10 bases. Germline CDR1 LNHNV, CDR2 YYDKDF (reference sequence). Unmatched junction bases numbered 8, after V lost 0 bases and J lost 6 bases. CDR3 length: 17 amino acids. CDR3: CATSRDLSGGAGNEQFF. CDR3 DNA sequence: TGTGCCACCAGCAGAGACCTCAGCGGGGGGGCCGGCAATGAGCAGTTCTTC.

The chain couples TRBV18 to TRBJ2-1; 8 positions agree with TRBD2. The J segment lost 6 bases and the V segment lost 0 bases, leaving 7 bases of the junction unmatched. Germline lookup yields CDR1 KGHSH and CDR2 LQKENI. The CDR3 covers 16 residues. CDR3 sequence (DNA): TGTGCCAGCTCACCACCGGGGAGCGGGAGAATCAATGAGCAGTTCTTC. Encoded protein: CASSPPGSGRINEQFF. Full variable domain (missing parts from reference TRBV18 and TRBJ2-1): NAGVMQNPRHLVRRRGQEARLRCSPMKGHSHVYWYRQLPEEGLKFMVYLQKENIIDESGMPKERFSAEFPKEGPSILRIQQVVRGDSAAYFCASSPPGSGRINEQFFGPGTRLTVL.

In this sample, this clone turned up a few times. V usage is TRBV6-1 and J usage is TRBJ1-1; weak D call: TRBD1 (5 bases). V dropped 8 bases and J dropped 0 bases, with 13 bases sitting between them. The CDR3 sequence is 14 residues long. Per the germline V gene, CDR1 is MNHNS and CDR2 is SASEGT. The CDR3 region has the DNA TGTGCCAGCGGTACGACAGCCATGAACACTGAAGCTTTCTTT. Protein sequence: CASGTTAMNTEAFF.

The CDR3 nucleotides are TGTGCCAGCAGCGTAGGGCAACTCAGGGGAGAAAAACTGTTTTTT. Amino acid sequence: CASSVGQLRGEKLFF. V and J are TRBV9 and TRBJ1-4; D is perhaps TRBD1 (6 bases). Trimming removed 0 bases at V and 8 bases at J, with 14 bases between. The germline V gene has CDR1 SGDLS and CDR2 YYNGEE. This CDR3 comprises 15 residues.

The chain couples TRBV11-3 to TRBJ2-1; the D gene is possibly TRBD2 (6 bases). Germline-derived CDR1 and CDR2 are SGHNT and YENEEA. V was shortened by 5 bases and J by 7 bases, with 15 bases between the two germline ends. The CDR3 has 14 residues. The CDR3 nucleotides are TGTGCCAGCAGCCTGGCCGGGGGATTTAATGAGCAGTTCTTC. This codes for CASSLAGGFNEQFF.

The chain joins TRBV7-2 to TRBJ1-1; no firm D call. Germline V gene lookup returns CDR1 SGHTA and CDR2 FQGNSA. The CDR3 is 15 amino acids. V lost 1 base and J lost 1, with 10 bases in between. The DNA for the CDR3 is TGTGCCAGCAGCTTAGGCAGGATGAAGAACACTGAAGCTTTCTTT. Translating gives CASSLGRMKNTEAFF.